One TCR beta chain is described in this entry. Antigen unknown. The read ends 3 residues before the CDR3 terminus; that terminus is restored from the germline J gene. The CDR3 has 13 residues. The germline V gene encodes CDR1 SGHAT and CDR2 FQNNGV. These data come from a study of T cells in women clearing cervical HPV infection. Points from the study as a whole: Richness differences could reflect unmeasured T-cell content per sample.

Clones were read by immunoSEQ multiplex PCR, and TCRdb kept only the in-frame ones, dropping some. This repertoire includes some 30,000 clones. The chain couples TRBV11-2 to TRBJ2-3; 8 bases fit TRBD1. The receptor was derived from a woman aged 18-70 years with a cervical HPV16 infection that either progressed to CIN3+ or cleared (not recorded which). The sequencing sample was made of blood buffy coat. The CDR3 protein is CASRSDREETQYF. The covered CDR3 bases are TGTGCCAGCAGATCGGACAGGGAAGAGACG.